Below, 25 T cell receptor beta chains from the same sample are listed, as sequenced in a study of regulatory T cells in long-lasting Graves disease. As to time point: newly diagnosed GD, antithyroid drugs for less than 3 months. With RNA extracted from PBMCs as input, the TCR library was made. Investigators prepared the TCR beta libraries by applying iRepertoire HTBI primers and Arm-PCR of CDR3 regions. Each CDR3 protein gets one entry after TCRdb re-called the multiplex PCR reads with MiXCR. The table includes roughly 430,000 distinct CDR3 sequences, roughly 17% detected once. This sample was shared with a second study, whose subject was T cells in Graves' hyperthyroidism and ophthalmopathy.

The sequences come from peripheral blood mononuclear cells (PBMCs), collected at new diagnosis, from a patient treated with antithyroid drugs. Receptors originate from a woman aged 30 to 39 with Graves disease.

This chain links TRBV2 with TRBJ1-3; a possible D gene is TRBD1 (5 bases). Germline CDR1 SNHLY, CDR2 FYNNEI. The CDR3 covers 15 residues. V gave up 6 bases and J gave up 7 bases, with 19 bases separating them. CDR3 amino acids: CASSVGAPLENTIYF. Here the CDR3 DNA reads TGTGCCAGCAGCGTAGGGGCCCCCCTCGAGAACACCATATATTTT.

This clonotype came up a few times. The chain links TRBV4-3 to TRBJ2-7; D call uncertain. The germline V gene has CDR1 LGHNA and CDR2 YSLEER. The CDR3 sequence is 16 residues long. Trimming removed 1 base from V and 0 bases from J, with 13 bases in between. This chain's CDR3 is CASSQVGEANSYEQYF. CDR3 nucleotide sequence: TGCGCCAGCAGCCAAGTTGGGGAAGCGAACTCCTACGAGCAGTACTTC.

At least ten counts were recorded for this clonotype. This chain connects TRBV6-5 to TRBJ1-1; D perhaps matches TRBD1 (6 bases). Per germline, CDR1 MNHEY and CDR2 SVGAGI. V lost 4 bases, J lost 8 bases, and 14 bases lay in between. The CDR3 totals 13 residues. The CDR3 loop reads CASSLDRTAEAFF. The CDR3 DNA reads as TGTGCCAGCAGTTTAGACAGGACAGCCGAAGCTTTCTTT.

This chain uses TRBV10-3 with TRBJ2-7; 10 nucleotides match TRBD1. This CDR3 has 13 residues. The germline V gene has CDR1 ENHRY and CDR2 SYGVKD. J was trimmed by 7 bases and V by 4 bases; bases with no gene match: 4. The CDR3 loop reads CAISGQGAREQYF. The CDR3 DNA reads TGTGCCATCAGTGGACAGGGGGCTCGGGAGCAGTACTTC.

The rearrangement links TRBV29-1 to TRBJ2-6, with TRBD1 as a possible D gene (5 bases). Germline CDR1 SQVTM, CDR2 ANQGSEA. This CDR3 is 16 amino acids long. The V and J ends lost 4 bases and 0 bases respectively, with 13 bases between them. Here the CDR3 reads CSVGQILSSGANVLTF. DNA of the CDR3: TGCAGCGTTGGACAGATCCTTAGCTCTGGGGCCAACGTCCTGACTTTC.

The sample holds a few counts of this clonotype. The V call is TRBV29-1, the J call TRBJ2-3; D is uncertain. Deletions cut 7 bases from V and 0 bases from J, with 11 bases between. The CDR3 totals 13 residues. Germline lookup yields CDR1 SQVTM and CDR2 ANQGSEA. The CDR3 bases are TGCAGCGCCCACCACCCTAGCACAGATACGCAGTATTTT. Translation: CSAHHPSTDTQYF.

CDR3 amino acids: CASSPLGTDTGELFF. CDR3 sequence (DNA): TGTGCCAGCAGTCCCCTCGGGACCGACACCGGGGAGCTGTTTTTT. J is TRBJ2-2 and V is TRBV6-1; D is perhaps TRBD1 or TRBD2 (5 bases each). Looked up from germline, CDR1 is MNHNS and CDR2 is SASEGT. The V gene lost 5 bases and the J gene lost 3 bases, with 13 bases spanning the gap. The CDR3 runs to 15 residues.

The table lists this clonotype with many counts. This chain joins TRBV7-9 and TRBJ2-7; D may be TRBD2 (5 bases). CDR3 size: 12 residues. CDR1 is SEHNR, CDR2 FQNEAQ, per germline (reference sequence). Between the trimmed V and J ends, which lost 8 bases and 7 bases, there was a span of 15 bases. CDR3 nucleotide sequence: TGTGCCAGCCTAGGGAGTCCGGGGGAGCAGTACTTC. Encoded protein: CASLGSPGEQYF.

This clonotype has a handful of counts. J is TRBJ2-3 and V is TRBV2; D gene ambiguous. The CDR3 spans 13 residues. Germline values: CDR1 SNHLY, CDR2 FYNNEI. Trimming shortened V by 6 bases and J by 2 bases, and 9 bases separated the two germline ends. The CDR3 DNA follows: TGTGCCAGCAGGGCTGACATCACAGATACGCAGTATTTT. Protein: CASRADITDTQYF.

The rearrangement links TRBV10-3 to TRBJ2-7; 10 bases align to TRBD1. This CDR3 is built from 13 residues. Germline trimming cut 6 bases from V and 3 bases from J; bases unmatched to any gene: 2. Germline V CDR1 and CDR2: ENHRY, SYGVKD. The CDR3 loop reads CAIRGTGDYEQYF. The CDR3 nucleotides are TGTGCCATCAGGGGGACAGGGGACTACGAGCAGTACTTC.

The chain joins TRBV2 to TRBJ1-6, with TRBD1 matching over 8 bases. Unmatched junction bases numbered 5, after V lost 6 bases and J lost 10 bases. The CDR3 totals 13 residues. The germline gives CDR1 SNHLY, CDR2 FYNNEI. The CDR3 is CASRQTGASPLHF. The CDR3 DNA follows: TGTGCCAGCAGACAGACAGGGGCATCACCCCTCCACTTT.

This clonotype was seen repeatedly, ten times or more. J is TRBJ2-7 and V is TRBV12-3 or TRBV12-4; D not certain. V lost 3 bases to trimming and J lost 6 bases, with 12 bases between them. This CDR3 contains 13 residues. The CDR3 bases are TGTGCCAGCAGTTTGGTGCGTACTGGCGAGCAGTACTTC. Its protein is CASSLVRTGEQYF.

This clonotype was found many times. V is TRBV12-3 or TRBV12-4 and J is TRBJ2-2, with TRBD1 matching over 8 bases. This CDR3 is 16 amino acids long. The V gene end was trimmed by 5 bases and the J gene end by 6 bases; junction bases not matched to a gene: 11. The CDR3 bases are TGTGCCAGCAGTCCACGACAGGGGAGGTTGTCCGGGGAGCTGTTTTTT. This translates into CASSPRQGRLSGELFF.

At least ten counts were recorded for this clonotype. V and J are TRBV18 and TRBJ2-2, with D possibly being TRBD1 (5 bases). V was shortened by 4 bases and J by 0 bases, with 12 bases between the two germline ends. Germline CDR1 KGHSH, CDR2 LQKENI. The CDR3 spans 16 residues. For the CDR3, the DNA is TGTGCCAGCTCACTAGACCAGACAGCGAACACCGGGGAGCTGTTTTTT. Translation gives CASSLDQTANTGELFF.

The J gene is TRBJ2-7, the V gene TRBV5-1; 10 bases fit TRBD2. Germline V lookup: CDR1 SGHRS, CDR2 YFSETQ. J was trimmed by 2 bases and V by 3 bases; bases with no gene match: 23. CDR3 length: 21 residues. CDR3 DNA: TGCGCCAGCAGCTCGCCCCATGGTGCAGCGGGAGGGCTAACCACAACCTACGAGCAGTACTTC. Its protein is CASSSPHGAAGGLTTTYEQYF.

The chain couples TRBV20-1 to TRBJ2-7; 9 nucleotides match TRBD2. The CDR3 runs 13 residues. V was clipped by 0 bases and J by 10 bases; unmatched bases: 7. Germline V gene data show CDR1 as DFQATT and CDR2 as SNEGSKA (reference sequence). CDR3 in amino acids: CSARELGSGSQYF. DNA of the CDR3: TGCAGTGCTAGAGAATTGGGTAGCGGGAGTCAGTACTTC.

This clonotype was seen a few times. The chain carries TRBV29-1 and TRBJ2-5, with no clear D. Trimming shortened V by 5 bases and J by 4 bases, and 5 bases separated the two germline ends. Germline lookup yields CDR1 SQVTM and CDR2 ANQGSEA. There are 10 residues in the CDR3. CDR3 nucleotides: TGCAGCGTTCGCCGAGAGACCCAGTACTTC. It encodes CSVRRETQYF.

This clonotype was counted between two and nine times. This chain uses TRBV19 with TRBJ2-1, with TRBD2 matching 8 bases. Losses at the gene ends were 4 bases for V and 4 bases for J; bases not matched to a gene: 9. Germline V lookup: CDR1 LNHDA, CDR2 SQIVND (reference sequence). The CDR3 totals 16 residues. The CDR3 DNA reads TGTGCCAGTAGTACCCCGGGACTAGTCGGGTACAATGAGCAGTTCTTC. Protein product: CASSTPGLVGYNEQFF.

There are many counts of this clonotype. This sequence joins TRBV6-2 or TRBV6-3 and TRBJ2-7; 7 bases are shared with TRBD1. Trimming at V came to 0 bases and at J to 5 bases, leaving 7 bases not matched to a gene. This CDR3 has 15 amino acids. Per germline, CDR1 MNHEY and CDR2 SVGEGT. The CDR3 loop is CASSYSRQGWNEQYF. As DNA, the CDR3 is TGTGCCAGCAGTTACTCGCGACAGGGATGGAACGAGCAGTACTTC.

This clonotype has a count of ten or more. The V call is TRBV12-3 or TRBV12-4, the J call TRBJ2-1; D could derive from TRBD1 or TRBD2 (6 bases each). The DNA end favors TRBJ2-5, so the J call may be wrong. This CDR3 spans 13 amino acids. Here the CDR3 DNA reads TGTGCCAGCATCCAGGGGCGGGATGAGACCCAGTACTTC. Translation gives CASIQGRDETQYF.

The chain carries TRBV29-1 and TRBJ2-7; a possible D gene is TRBD1 (6 bases). Germline V lookup: CDR1 SQVTM, CDR2 ANQGSEA. The CDR3 runs 12 residues. Deletions cut 5 bases from V and 4 bases from J, with 12 bases between. The CDR3 nucleotides read TGCAGCGTTACAACAGGGCTTTACGAGCAGTACTTC. It encodes CSVTTGLYEQYF.

This clonotype appeared a few times. The chain recombines TRBV28 with TRBJ2-2, with 10 bases that match TRBD2. Germline-derived CDR1 and CDR2 are MDHEN and SYDVKM. The CDR3 is 18 residues long. V trimming: 5 bases; J trimming: 0 bases; junction bases outside the gene matches: 9. Here the CDR3 reads CASSPRTSGLANTGELFF. Written as DNA, the CDR3 is TGTGCCAGCAGTCCCAGGACTAGCGGTCTGGCGAACACCGGGGAGCTGTTTTTT.

There are a few counts of this clonotype. One base away lies a much larger clone, so this may be a sequencing read error. The J gene is TRBJ2-3, the V gene TRBV7-9; no firm D call. The CDR3 runs to 15 residues. CDR1 SEHNR and CDR2 FQNEAQ come from the germline V gene (reference sequence). The DNA of the CDR3 is TGTGCCAGCATCCAGGACGGAGTTAGCACAGATGCGCAGTATTTT. Protein sequence: CASIQDGVSTDAQYF. Based on the CDR3 plus reference TRBV7-9 and TRBJ2-3, the full variable domain is DTGVSQNPRHKITKRGQNVTFRCDPISEHNRLYWYRQTLGQGPEFLTYFQNEAQLEKSRLLSDRFSAERPKGSFSTLEIQRTEQGDSAMYLCASIQDGVSTDAQYFGPGTRLTVL.

In its sample, this clonotype was seen many times. The chain is built from TRBV6-1 and TRBJ2-7; 7 bases agree with TRBD1. This CDR3 is built from 15 residues. Germline V CDR1 and CDR2: MNHNS, SASEGT. With V trimmed by 4 bases and J by 5 bases, 11 bases remained unmatched. CDR3 residues: CASSVGTAHRNEQYF. CDR3 bases: TGTGCCAGCAGTGTCGGGACAGCCCATCGAAACGAGCAGTACTTC.

The chain is built from TRBV7-9 and TRBJ2-3; 11 bases fit TRBD2. CDR1 and CDR2 from the germline V gene are SEHNR and FQNEAQ (reference sequence). There are 18 residues in the CDR3. V lost 4 bases to trimming and J lost 5 bases; unmatched junction nucleotides: 14. CDR3 sequence: CASSSDRRLAGGEDTQYF. The CDR3 region has the DNA TGTGCCAGCAGCTCCGACCGGCGCCTAGCGGGAGGAGAAGATACGCAGTATTTT.